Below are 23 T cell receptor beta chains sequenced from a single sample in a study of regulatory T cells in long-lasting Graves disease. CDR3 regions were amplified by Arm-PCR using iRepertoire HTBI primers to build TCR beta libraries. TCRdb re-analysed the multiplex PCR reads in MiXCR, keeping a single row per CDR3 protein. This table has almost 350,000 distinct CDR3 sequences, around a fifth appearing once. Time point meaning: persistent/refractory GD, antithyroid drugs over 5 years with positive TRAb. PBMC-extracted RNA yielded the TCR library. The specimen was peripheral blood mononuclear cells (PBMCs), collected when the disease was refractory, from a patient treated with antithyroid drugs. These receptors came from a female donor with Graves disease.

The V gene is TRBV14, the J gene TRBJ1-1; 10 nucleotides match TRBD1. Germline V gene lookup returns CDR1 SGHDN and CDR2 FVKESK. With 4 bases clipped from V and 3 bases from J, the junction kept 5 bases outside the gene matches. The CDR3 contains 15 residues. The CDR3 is CASSPWTGGDTEAFF. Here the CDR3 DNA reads TGTGCCAGCAGCCCGTGGACAGGGGGTGACACTGAAGCTTTCTTT.

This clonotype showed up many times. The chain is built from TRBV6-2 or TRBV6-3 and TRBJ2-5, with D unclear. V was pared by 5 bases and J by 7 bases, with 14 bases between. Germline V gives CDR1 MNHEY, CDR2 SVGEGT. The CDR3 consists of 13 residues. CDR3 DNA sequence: TGTGCCAGCAGTGTAACCAGCTCGGGGACCCAGTACTTC. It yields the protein CASSVTSSGTQYF.

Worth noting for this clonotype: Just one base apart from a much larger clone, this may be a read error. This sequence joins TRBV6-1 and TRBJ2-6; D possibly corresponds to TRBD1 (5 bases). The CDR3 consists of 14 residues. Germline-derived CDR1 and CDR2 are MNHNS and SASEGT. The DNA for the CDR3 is TGTGCCAGCAGTAGGGTTGCTGGGGCCAACGTCCTGGCTTTC. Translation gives CASSRVAGANVLAF.

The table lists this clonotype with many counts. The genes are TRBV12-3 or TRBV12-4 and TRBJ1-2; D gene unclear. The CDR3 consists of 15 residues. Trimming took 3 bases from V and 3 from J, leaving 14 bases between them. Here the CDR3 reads CASSFLIAPDYGYTF. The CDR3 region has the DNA TGTGCCAGCAGTTTTCTAATCGCCCCGGACTATGGCTACACCTTC.

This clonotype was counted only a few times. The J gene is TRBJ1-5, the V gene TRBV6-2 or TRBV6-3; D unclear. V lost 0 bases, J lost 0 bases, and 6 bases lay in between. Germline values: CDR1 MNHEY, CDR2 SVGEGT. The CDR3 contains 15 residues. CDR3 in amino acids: CASSYSPTSNQPQHF. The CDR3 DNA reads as TGTGCCAGCAGTTACTCGCCCACTAGCAATCAGCCCCAGCATTTT.

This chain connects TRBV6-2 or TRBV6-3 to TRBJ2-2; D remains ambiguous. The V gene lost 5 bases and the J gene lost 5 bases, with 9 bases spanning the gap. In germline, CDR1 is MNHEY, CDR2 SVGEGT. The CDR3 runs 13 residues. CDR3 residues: CASSTLETGELFF. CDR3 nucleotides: TGTGCCAGCAGTACCCTGGAAACCGGGGAGCTGTTTTTT.

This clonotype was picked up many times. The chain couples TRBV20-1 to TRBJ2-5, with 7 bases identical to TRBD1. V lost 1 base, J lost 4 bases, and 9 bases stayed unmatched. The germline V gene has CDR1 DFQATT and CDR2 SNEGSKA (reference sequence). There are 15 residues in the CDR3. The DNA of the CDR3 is TGCAGTGCTAGAGGCGTTGAGACAGGGATAGAGACCCAGTACTTC. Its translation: CSARGVETGIETQYF.

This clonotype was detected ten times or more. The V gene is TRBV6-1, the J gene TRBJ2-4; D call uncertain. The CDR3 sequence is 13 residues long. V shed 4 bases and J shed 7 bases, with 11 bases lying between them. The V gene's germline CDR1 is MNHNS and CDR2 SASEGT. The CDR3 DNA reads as TGTGCCAGCAGTGGGCCCCTTGGGAACATTCAGTACTTC. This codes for CASSGPLGNIQYF.

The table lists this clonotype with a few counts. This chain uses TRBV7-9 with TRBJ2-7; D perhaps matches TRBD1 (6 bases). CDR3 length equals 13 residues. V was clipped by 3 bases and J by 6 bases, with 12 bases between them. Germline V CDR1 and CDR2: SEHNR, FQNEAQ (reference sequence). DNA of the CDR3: TGTGCCAGCAGCTTTTCAGGGGTTCCCGAGCAGTACTTC. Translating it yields CASSFSGVPEQYF.

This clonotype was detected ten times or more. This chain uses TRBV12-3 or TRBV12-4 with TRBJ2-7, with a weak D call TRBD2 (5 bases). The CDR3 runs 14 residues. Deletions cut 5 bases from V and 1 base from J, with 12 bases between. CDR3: CASSPGSKSYEQYF. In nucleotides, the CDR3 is TGTGCCAGCAGTCCGGGGTCGAAGTCCTACGAGCAGTACTTC.

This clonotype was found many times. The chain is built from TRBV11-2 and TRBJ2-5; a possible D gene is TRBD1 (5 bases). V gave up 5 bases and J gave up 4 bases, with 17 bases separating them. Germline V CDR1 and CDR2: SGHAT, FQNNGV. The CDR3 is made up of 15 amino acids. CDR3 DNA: TGTGCCAGCAGCCAAACGAAGCTAGGGGTAGAGACCCAGTACTTC. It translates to CASSQTKLGVETQYF.

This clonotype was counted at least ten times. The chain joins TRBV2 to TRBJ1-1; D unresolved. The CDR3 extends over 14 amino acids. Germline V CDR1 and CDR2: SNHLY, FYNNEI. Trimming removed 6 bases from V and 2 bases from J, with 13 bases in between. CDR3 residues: CASRDQSGNTEAFF. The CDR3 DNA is TGTGCCAGCAGAGATCAGTCAGGCAACACTGAAGCTTTCTTT.

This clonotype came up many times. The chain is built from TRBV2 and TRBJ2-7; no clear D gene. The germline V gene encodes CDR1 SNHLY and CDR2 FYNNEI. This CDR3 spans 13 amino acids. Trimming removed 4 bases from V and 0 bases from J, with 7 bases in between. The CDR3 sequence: CASSVGVSYEQYF. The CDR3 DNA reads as TGTGCCAGCAGTGTTGGGGTCTCCTACGAGCAGTACTTC.

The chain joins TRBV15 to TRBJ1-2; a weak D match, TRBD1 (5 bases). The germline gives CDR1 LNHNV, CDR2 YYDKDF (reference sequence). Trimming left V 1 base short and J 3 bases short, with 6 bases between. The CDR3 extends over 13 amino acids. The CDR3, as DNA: TGTGCCACCAGCAGAGGGGACGACTATGGCTACACCTTC. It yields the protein CATSRGDDYGYTF.

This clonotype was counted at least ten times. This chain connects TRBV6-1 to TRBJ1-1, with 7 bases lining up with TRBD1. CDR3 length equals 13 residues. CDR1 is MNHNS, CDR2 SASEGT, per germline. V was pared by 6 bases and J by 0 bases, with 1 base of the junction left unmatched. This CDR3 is CASRGQMNTEAFF. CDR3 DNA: TGTGCCAGCAGGGGACAGATGAACACTGAAGCTTTCTTT.

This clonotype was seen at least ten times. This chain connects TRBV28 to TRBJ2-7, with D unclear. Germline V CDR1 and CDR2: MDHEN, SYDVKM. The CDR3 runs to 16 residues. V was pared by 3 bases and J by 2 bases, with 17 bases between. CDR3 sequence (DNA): TGTGCCAGCAGTTTTCTTGCAGGCGTCTCCGCCTACGAGCAGTACTTC. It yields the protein CASSFLAGVSAYEQYF.

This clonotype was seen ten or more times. The CDR3 reads CASSLSPGGPYEQYF. DNA of the CDR3: TGTGCCAGCAGCTTATCGCCGGGGGGACCTTACGAGCAGTACTTC. This chain uses TRBV7-8 with TRBJ2-7; 7 nucleotides match TRBD2. The CDR3 loop spans 15 amino acids. Germline V gives CDR1 SGHVS, CDR2 FQNEAQ. Trimming at V came to 2 bases and at J to 4 bases, leaving 8 bases not matched to a gene.

The CDR3 sequence: CASSSLAANTGELFF. The CDR3 DNA sequence: TGCGCCAGCAGCTCCCTAGCAGCGAACACCGGGGAGCTGTTTTTT. The V gene is TRBV5-1, the J gene TRBJ2-2, with a weak D call TRBD2 (5 bases). The V and J ends lost 3 bases and 0 bases respectively, with 9 bases between them. Germline-derived CDR1 and CDR2 are SGHRS and YFSETQ. This CDR3 contains 15 residues.

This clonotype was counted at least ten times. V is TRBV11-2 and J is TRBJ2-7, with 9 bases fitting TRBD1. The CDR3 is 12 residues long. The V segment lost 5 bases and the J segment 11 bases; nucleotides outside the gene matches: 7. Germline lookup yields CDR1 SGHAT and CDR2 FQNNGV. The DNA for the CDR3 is TGTGCCAGCAGCGAGCTACAGGGGGCCGAGTACTTC. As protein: CASSELQGAEYF.

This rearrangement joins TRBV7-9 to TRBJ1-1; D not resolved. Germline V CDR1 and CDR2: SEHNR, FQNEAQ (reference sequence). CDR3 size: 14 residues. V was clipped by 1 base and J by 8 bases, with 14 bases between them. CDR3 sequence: CASSLVATQAEAFF. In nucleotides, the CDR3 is TGTGCCAGCAGCTTAGTTGCCACCCAGGCGGAAGCTTTCTTT.

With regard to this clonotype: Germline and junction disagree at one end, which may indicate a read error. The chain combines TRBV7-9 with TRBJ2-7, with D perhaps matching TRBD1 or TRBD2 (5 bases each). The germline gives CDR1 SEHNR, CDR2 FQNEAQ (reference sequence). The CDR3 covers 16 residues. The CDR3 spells CSSSPSGTIFSYEQYF. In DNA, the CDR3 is TGTTCCAGCAGCCCGTCCGGGACGATTTTTTCCTACGAGCAGTACTTC.

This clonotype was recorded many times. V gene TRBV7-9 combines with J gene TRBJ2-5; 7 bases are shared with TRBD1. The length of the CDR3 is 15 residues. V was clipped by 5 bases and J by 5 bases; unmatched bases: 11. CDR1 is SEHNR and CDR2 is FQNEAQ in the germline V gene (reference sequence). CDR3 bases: TGTGCCAGCAGCCTCTTCGGGACAGAGGAGGAGACCCAGTACTTC. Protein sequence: CASSLFGTEEETQYF.

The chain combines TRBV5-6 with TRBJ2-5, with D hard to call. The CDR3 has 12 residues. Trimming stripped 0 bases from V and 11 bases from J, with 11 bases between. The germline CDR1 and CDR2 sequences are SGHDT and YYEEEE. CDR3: CASSLGVVGQYF. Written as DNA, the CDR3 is TGTGCCAGCAGCTTGGGGGTAGTGGGGCAGTACTTC.